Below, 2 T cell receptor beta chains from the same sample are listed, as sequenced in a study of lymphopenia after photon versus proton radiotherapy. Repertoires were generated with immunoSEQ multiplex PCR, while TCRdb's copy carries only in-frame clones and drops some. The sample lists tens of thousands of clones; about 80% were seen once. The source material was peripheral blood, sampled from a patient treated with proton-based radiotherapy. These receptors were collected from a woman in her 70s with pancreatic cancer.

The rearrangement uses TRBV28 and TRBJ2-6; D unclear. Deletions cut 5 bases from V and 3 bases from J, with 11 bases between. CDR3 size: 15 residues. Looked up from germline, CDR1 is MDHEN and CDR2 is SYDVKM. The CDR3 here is CASSLLSGGANVLTF. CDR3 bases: TGTGCCAGCAGTCTCCTTTCAGGTGGGGCCAACGTCCTGACTTTC.

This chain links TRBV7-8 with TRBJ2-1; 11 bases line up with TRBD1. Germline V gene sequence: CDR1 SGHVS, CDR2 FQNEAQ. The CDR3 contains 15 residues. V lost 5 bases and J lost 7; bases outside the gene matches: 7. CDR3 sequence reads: CASSPGQGASNEQFF. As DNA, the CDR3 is TGTGCCAGCAGCCCCGGACAGGGGGCTAGTAATGAGCAGTTCTTC.